Following are 32 T cell receptor beta chains from one sample sequenced in a study of beta chain features in type 1 diabetes listed by TCRdb under 2018. What the authors observed across the whole study: A moderate but significant shortening of TCRB CDR3 length was observed in type 1 diabetes patients in all four CD4+ subsets.

No antigen has been identified for these receptors. Library construction relied on the immunoSEQ multiplex PCR assay. All of the isolated RNA was reverse transcribed with the High Capacity cDNA Reverse Transcription Kit, so expressed TCRB transcripts were sequenced. TCRdb re-hosts the immuneACCESS table, in-frame sequences only. Its copies lack some clones; in the studies checked, an unresolved V gene accounts for under half of them, and the cause for the rest is not known. The sample table holds hundreds of thousands of clones, of which roughly a tenth were seen once. The top ten hold around 1% of the sample. The sample taken for sequencing was central memory CD4+ T cells from blood. These receptors were taken from a man aged 30 to 45 with type 1 diabetes.

This clone was found a few times. The CDR3 bases are TGCGCCAGCAGCTTGGGACAGGGATCTGGGGCCAACGTCCTGACTTTC. Translation: CASSLGQGSGANVLTF. The rearrangement links TRBV5-1 to TRBJ2-6, with 7 bases lining up with TRBD1. Germline CDR1 and CDR2: SGHRS and YFSETQ. Germline trimming cut 0 bases from V and 1 base from J; bases unmatched to any gene: 1. The CDR3 contains 16 residues.

A few counts support this clone. The V and J genes are TRBV27 and TRBJ2-6, with TRBD1 matching 8 bases. The CDR3 spans 17 residues. The germline V gene encodes CDR1 MNHEY and CDR2 SMNVEV (reference sequence). V gave up 6 bases and J gave up 2 bases; unmatched junction bases: 9. CDR3 nucleotide sequence: TGTGCCAGCAGCACGACAGGGGTAGTCGCTGGGGCCAACGTCCTGACTTTC. This translates into CASSTTGVVAGANVLTF.

The chain combines TRBV6-6 with TRBJ1-1; D unclear. Trimming left V 0 bases short and J 6 bases short, with 8 bases between. The CDR3 runs to 13 residues. Germline-derived CDR1 and CDR2 are MNHNY and SVGAGI (reference sequence). CDR3 protein: CASSYSVLAEAFF. The DNA for the CDR3 is TGTGCCAGCAGTTACTCCGTTTTAGCTGAAGCTTTCTTT.

This clone was picked up one time. This clone may be a read error of a much larger clone one base away. The chain combines TRBV5-6 with TRBJ2-3; D unresolved. From germline, CDR1 is SGHDT and CDR2 YYEEEE. CDR3 length: 12 residues. The V end lost 3 bases, the J end lost 2 bases, and 4 bases lay between the germline ends. The CDR3 nucleotides are TGTGCCAGCAGCTCCTACACAGATACGCAGTATTTT. This sequence encodes CASSSYTDTQYF.

In regard to this clone: The same CDR3 is also encoded by other DNA sequences in this sample. The rearrangement joins TRBV7-2 to TRBJ2-5; 13 bases line up with TRBD2. Germline values: CDR1 SGHTA, CDR2 FQGNSA. J was trimmed by 4 bases and V by 5 bases; bases with no gene match: 4. The CDR3 spans 15 residues. The CDR3 here is CASSLGLAGSETQYF. The CDR3 DNA reads TGTGCCAGCAGCCTGGGACTAGCGGGGTCAGAGACCCAGTACTTC.

This clone was found a few times. The chain has TRBV10-3 and TRBJ2-7; D perhaps matches TRBD2 (5 bases). This CDR3 spans 11 amino acids. Germline V gene lookup returns CDR1 ENHRY and CDR2 SYGVKD. Trimming shortened V by 10 bases and J by 3 bases, and 10 bases separated the two germline ends. This CDR3 reads CATEGSYEQYF. The CDR3 nucleotides read TGTGCCACCGAGGGCAGCTACGAGCAGTACTTC.

This sequence joins TRBV5-6 and TRBJ2-3, with 11 bases matching TRBD2. CDR3 length: 16 residues. Germline CDR1 reads SGHDT; CDR2 reads YYEEEE. With 6 bases clipped from V and 6 bases from J, the junction kept 12 bases outside the gene matches. CDR3 bases: TGTGCCAGCATCCCTACTAGCGGGGGACCCGGGGATACGCAGTATTTT. Translated: CASIPTSGGPGDTQYF.

The gene calls are TRBV6-6 and TRBJ2-7; no clear D gene. This CDR3 region has 12 residues. V was cut by 6 bases and J by 5 bases, with 11 bases left in between. In germline, CDR1 is MNHNY, CDR2 SVGAGI (reference sequence). CDR3 in amino acids: CASSPDVDEQYF. The CDR3 DNA reads TGTGCCAGCAGCCCGGACGTGGACGAGCAGTACTTC.

The chain employs TRBV6-1 and TRBJ2-5; 7 nucleotides match TRBD1. After removal of 5 bases from V and 3 bases from J, the junction contained 6 bases not matched to a gene. The CDR3 is made up of 14 amino acids. Germline values: CDR1 MNHNS, CDR2 SASEGT. The CDR3, as DNA: TGTGCCAGCAGTAAATCCGGGACAGAAGAGACCCAGTACTTC. This codes for CASSKSGTEETQYF.

This clone came up once. This rearrangement joins TRBV6-1 to TRBJ2-1, with TRBD1 as a possible D gene (6 bases). The length of the CDR3 is 16 residues. Germline CDR1 MNHNS, CDR2 SASEGT. Trimming shortened V by 4 bases and J by 0 bases, and 13 bases separated the two germline ends. CDR3 sequence: CASSATGSSSYNEQFF. CDR3 nucleotide sequence: TGTGCCAGCAGTGCGACAGGTTCCAGCTCCTACAATGAGCAGTTCTTC.

Many counts were recorded for this clone. The rearrangement links TRBV18 to TRBJ2-7, with D perhaps assigned TRBD1 or TRBD2 (6 bases each). The V end was cut by 3 bases, the J end by 3 bases, with 12 bases between. The germline CDR1 and CDR2 sequences are KGHSH and LQKENI. The CDR3 has 14 amino acids. The CDR3, as DNA: TGTGCCAGCTCACCCAGCAGGGGAGGCTACGAGCAGTACTTC. Its translation is CASSPSRGGYEQYF.

The rearrangement uses TRBV18 and TRBJ2-3; 7 positions match TRBD1. V shed 2 bases and J 3 bases; nucleotides not matched to a gene: 2. The germline V gene encodes CDR1 KGHSH and CDR2 LQKENI. The CDR3 length is 14 residues. DNA for the CDR3: TGTGCCAGCTCACCAACACAGGGGACAGATACGCAGTATTTT. Translating gives CASSPTQGTDTQYF.

This clone was seen a few times. This chain uses TRBV19 with TRBJ1-1; TRBD1 agrees at 10 bases. The V segment lost 5 bases and the J segment 0 bases; nucleotides outside the gene matches: 6. Looked up from germline, CDR1 is LNHDA and CDR2 is SQIVND (reference sequence). CDR3 length equals 16 residues. The CDR3 reads CASSPSGQGVNTEAFF. CDR3 coding DNA: TGTGCCAGTAGTCCCTCCGGACAGGGGGTGAACACTGAAGCTTTCTTT.

The chain joins TRBV30 to TRBJ1-4, with TRBD1 as a possible D gene (5 bases). The germline gives CDR1 GTSNPN, CDR2 SVGIG (reference sequence). V was shortened by 2 bases and J by 4 bases, with 14 bases between the two germline ends. The CDR3 length is 15 residues. CDR3 amino acids: CAWSRTGDLNEKLFF. In DNA, the CDR3 is TGTGCCTGGAGTCGAACCGGGGACCTTAATGAAAAACTGTTTTTT.

On this clone itself: Other DNA variants within this sample encode the same CDR3. The chain couples TRBV7-2 to TRBJ2-5; 7 bases are shared with TRBD1. The CDR3 is made up of 13 amino acids. V lost 1 base, J lost 5 bases, and 1 base stayed unmatched. CDR1 and CDR2 (germline): SGHTA, FQGNSA. The CDR3 DNA reads TGTGCCAGCAGCTTAGGCAGGGGGGAGACCCAGTACTTC. It encodes CASSLGRGETQYF.

The V and J genes are TRBV5-1 and TRBJ2-2; either TRBD1 or TRBD2 may fit D (5 bases each). This CDR3 region has 15 residues. The V gene's germline CDR1 is SGHRS and CDR2 YFSETQ. Trimming removed 2 bases from V and 1 base from J, with 9 bases in between. CDR3 DNA: TGCGCCAGCAGCTTTAGAGGGGAGAACACCGGGGAGCTGTTTTTT. Amino acids: CASSFRGENTGELFF.

This clone was observed a few times. This chain links TRBV7-8 with TRBJ2-5, with D perhaps assigned TRBD1 or TRBD2 (6 bases each). The J call may not be correct, given that the DNA end is closer to TRBJ2-7. In germline, CDR1 is SGHVS, CDR2 FQNEAQ. CDR3 length: 15 residues. The CDR3 sequence is CASSLRGASSYEQYF. The DNA for the CDR3 is TGTGCCAGCAGCTTAAGGGGGGCGAGCTCCTACGAGCAGTACTTC.

The table lists this clone with many counts. This chain links TRBV14 with TRBJ2-5, with D possibly TRBD2 on 5 matching bases. The CDR3 loop spans 14 amino acids. Germline V CDR1 and CDR2: SGHDN, FVKESK. The V gene lost 3 bases and the J gene lost 3 bases, with 11 bases spanning the gap. The CDR3 bases are TGTGCCAGCAGCCAGAGAGGGAGCGAAGAGACCCAGTACTTC. Translated: CASSQRGSEETQYF.

This clone was picked up a small number of times. The chain employs TRBV29-1 and TRBJ2-2, with 10 bases lining up with TRBD1. Germline loops: CDR1 SQVTM, CDR2 ANQGSEA. Trimming cost V 7 bases and J 7 bases; bases outside gene matches: 15. The CDR3 has 16 amino acids. CDR3 in amino acids: CSGSDQDRGWSGELFF. Written as DNA, the CDR3 is TGCAGCGGTAGTGACCAGGACAGGGGGTGGAGCGGGGAGCTGTTTTTT.

The chain carries TRBV10-3 and TRBJ2-1; 7 bases map to TRBD2. This CDR3 region has 13 residues. Per germline, CDR1 ENHRY and CDR2 SYGVKD. With V trimmed by 5 bases and J by 8 bases, 6 bases remained unmatched. CDR3 coding DNA: TGTGCCATCAGTCGGGGGGACGAAGATGAGCAGTTCTTC. Translation: CAISRGDEDEQFF.

This chain connects TRBV7-9 to TRBJ1-2; possibly TRBD1 for D (5 bases). This CDR3 has 14 residues. CDR1 and CDR2 from the germline V gene are SEHNR and FQNEAQ (reference sequence). Trimming cost V 5 bases and J 8 bases, with 18 bases left between them. The CDR3 protein is CASSAVMGDSGYTF. The CDR3 region has the DNA TGTGCCAGCAGCGCCGTTATGGGGGATTCCGGCTACACCTTC.

The CDR3 DNA is TGTGCCAGCAGCTTAAGCAACAATGAGCAGTTCTTC. This translates into CASSLSNNEQFF. The V call is TRBV7-2, the J call TRBJ2-1; D unclear. This CDR3 is 12 amino acids long. Germline CDR1 and CDR2: SGHTA and FQGNSA. The V gene lost 2 bases and the J gene lost 5 bases, with 4 bases spanning the gap.

The chain carries TRBV30 and TRBJ1-5, with D possibly being TRBD1 (5 bases). Germline assignment: CDR1 GTSNPN and CDR2 SVGIG (reference sequence). The V and J ends lost 3 bases and 3 bases respectively, with 18 bases between them. The CDR3 sequence is 16 residues long. CDR3 coding DNA: TGTGCCTGGAGGCCCCAGTTTGGGGGTACCAATCAGCCCCAGCATTTT. It encodes CAWRPQFGGTNQPQHF.

This clone appeared a few times. The V call is TRBV9, the J call TRBJ2-3; D is ambiguous. The CDR3 has 13 residues. The germline CDR1 and CDR2 sequences are SGDLS and YYNGEE. The V end was cut by 3 bases, the J end by 3 bases, with 8 bases between. The CDR3: CASSGDSTDTQYF. The CDR3, as DNA: TGTGCCAGCAGCGGTGACTCAACAGATACGCAGTATTTT.

There are a few counts of this clone. This chain connects TRBV4-1 to TRBJ2-1; TRBD2 matches 10 bases. The V gene end was trimmed by 0 bases and the J gene end by 10 bases; junction bases not matched to a gene: 9. The CDR3 covers 16 residues. Germline values: CDR1 MGHRA, CDR2 YSYEKL. The CDR3 DNA reads TGCGCCAGCAGCCAAGATCAAGCGGGGGGGCTACGGGAGCAGTTCTTC. Encoded protein: CASSQDQAGGLREQFF.

This clone was picked up a small number of times. CDR3: CASSEGYGYTF. The DNA for the CDR3 is TGCGCCAGCAGTGAGGGCTATGGCTACACCTTC. V is TRBV10-2 and J is TRBJ1-2; D uncertain. The CDR3 spans 11 residues. The germline V and J ends were trimmed by 2 bases and 4 bases, with 2 bases remaining between them. Germline V lookup: CDR1 WSHSY, CDR2 SAAADI.

There are a few counts of this clone. Other nucleotide sequences in the sample specify the same CDR3. The chain couples TRBV7-9 to TRBJ2-1; 8 bases align to TRBD2. The J segment lost 0 bases and the V segment lost 5 bases, leaving 3 bases of the junction unmatched. The CDR3 covers 15 residues. In germline, CDR1 is SEHNR, CDR2 FQNEAQ (reference sequence). CDR3 loop: CASSLGTSSYNEQFF. CDR3 bases: TGTGCCAGCAGCCTGGGGACTAGCTCCTACAATGAGCAGTTCTTC.

The rearrangement uses TRBV5-1 and TRBJ2-5; D not resolved. The CDR3 covers 14 residues. The germline gives CDR1 SGHRS, CDR2 YFSETQ. Trimming took off 3 bases at V and 0 bases at J, with 9 bases between the two ends. For the CDR3, the DNA is TGCGCCAGCAGCTCGGAGTGGTACCAAGAGACCCAGTACTTC. Encoded protein: CASSSEWYQETQYF.

This clone came up a few times. CDR3 nucleotide sequence: TGTGCCAGCAGTGAATTCGGGACAGGGCATGGTGGGGCCAACGTCCTGACTTTC. As protein: CASSEFGTGHGGANVLTF. The chain recombines TRBV2 with TRBJ2-6, with 9 bases identical to TRBD1. Germline CDR1 SNHLY, CDR2 FYNNEI. The length of the CDR3 is 18 residues. V gave up 2 bases and J gave up 3 bases; unmatched junction bases: 8. The whole variable domain, filled in from reference TRBV2 and TRBJ2-6, reads EPEVTQTPSHQVTQMGQEVILRCVPISNHLYFYWYRQILGQKVEFLVSFYNNEISEKSEIFDDQFSVERPDGSNFTLKIRSTKLEDSAMYFCASSEFGTGHGGANVLTFGAGSRLTVL.

This clone was observed at least ten times. The chain employs TRBV28 and TRBJ2-3; D might be TRBD2 (5 bases). The CDR3 is made up of 15 amino acids. The germline V and J ends were trimmed by 4 bases and 0 bases, with 11 bases remaining between them. Germline V gives CDR1 MDHEN, CDR2 SYDVKM. CDR3 DNA sequence: TGTGCCAGCAGTTCACCAGCGGTTAGCACAGATACGCAGTATTTT. This gives the protein CASSSPAVSTDTQYF. The full variable domain, rest sourced from reference TRBV28 and TRBJ2-3, is DVKVTQSSRYLVKRTGEKVFLECVQDMDHENMFWYRQDPGLGLRLIYFSYDVKMKEKGDIPEGYSVSREKKERFSLILESASTNQTSMYLCASSSPAVSTDTQYFGPGTRLTVL.

This chain connects TRBV18 to TRBJ2-1; D uncertain. CDR1 is KGHSH and CDR2 is LQKENI in the germline V gene. The ends were cut back, 6 bases at V and 5 bases at J, with 14 bases in the middle. This CDR3 is 14 amino acids long. The CDR3 reads CASSPSQRDNEQFF. Here the CDR3 DNA reads TGTGCCAGCTCCCCGAGTCAGCGCGACAATGAGCAGTTCTTC.

This clone was recorded at least ten times. The V and J genes are TRBV7-9 and TRBJ2-1; D gene unclear. The CDR3 has 11 residues. Trimming took 6 bases from V and 7 from J, leaving 7 bases between them. Germline CDR1 and CDR2: SEHNR and FQNEAQ (reference sequence). CDR3 nucleotides: TGTGCCAGCAGTCAAGATAATGAGCAGTTCTTC. As protein: CASSQDNEQFF. The full variable domain, completed using reference TRBV7-9 and TRBJ2-1, is DTGVSQNPRHKITKRGQNVTFRCDPISEHNRLYWYRQTLGQGPEFLTYFQNEAQLEKSRLLSDRFSAERPKGSFSTLEIQRTEQGDSAMYLCASSQDNEQFFGPGTRLTVL.